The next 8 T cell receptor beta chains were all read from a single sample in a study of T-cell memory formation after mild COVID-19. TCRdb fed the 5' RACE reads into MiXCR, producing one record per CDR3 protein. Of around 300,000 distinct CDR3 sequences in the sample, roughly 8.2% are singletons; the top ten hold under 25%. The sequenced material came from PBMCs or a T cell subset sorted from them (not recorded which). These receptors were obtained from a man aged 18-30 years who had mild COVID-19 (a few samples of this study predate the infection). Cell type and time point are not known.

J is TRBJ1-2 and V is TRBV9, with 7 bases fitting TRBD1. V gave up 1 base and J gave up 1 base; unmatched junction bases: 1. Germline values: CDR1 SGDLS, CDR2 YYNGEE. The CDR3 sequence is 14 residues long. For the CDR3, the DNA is TGTGCCAGCAGCGTACGGGACAGTAACTATGGCTACACCTTC. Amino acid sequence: CASSVRDSNYGYTF.

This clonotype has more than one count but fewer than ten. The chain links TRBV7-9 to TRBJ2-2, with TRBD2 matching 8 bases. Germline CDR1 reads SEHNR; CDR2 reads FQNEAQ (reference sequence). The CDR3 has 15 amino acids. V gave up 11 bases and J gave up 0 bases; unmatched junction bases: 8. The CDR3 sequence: CASRGGFSNTGELFF. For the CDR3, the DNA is TGTGCCTCCCGGGGGGGGTTTTCGAACACCGGGGAGCTGTTTTTT.

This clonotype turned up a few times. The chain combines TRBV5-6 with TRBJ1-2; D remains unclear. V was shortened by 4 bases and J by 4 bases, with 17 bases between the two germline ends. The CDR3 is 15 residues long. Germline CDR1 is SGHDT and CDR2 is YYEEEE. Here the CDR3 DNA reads TGTGCCAGCAGCACCGGAGGACGGAACCCCTATGGCTACACCTTC. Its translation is CASSTGGRNPYGYTF.

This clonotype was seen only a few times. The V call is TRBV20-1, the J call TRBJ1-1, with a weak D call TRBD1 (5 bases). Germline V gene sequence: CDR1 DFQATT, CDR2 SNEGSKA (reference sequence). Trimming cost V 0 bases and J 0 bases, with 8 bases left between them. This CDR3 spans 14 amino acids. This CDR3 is CSARDRVVNTEAFF. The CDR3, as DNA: TGCAGTGCTAGAGACAGGGTGGTGAACACTGAAGCTTTCTTT.

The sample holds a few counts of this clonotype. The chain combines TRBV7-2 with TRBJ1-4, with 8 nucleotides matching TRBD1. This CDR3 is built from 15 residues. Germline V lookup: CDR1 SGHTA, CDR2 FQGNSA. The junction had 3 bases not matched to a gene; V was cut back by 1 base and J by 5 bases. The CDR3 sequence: CASSLGDRRNEKLFF. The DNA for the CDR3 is TGTGCCAGCAGCTTAGGGGACAGGCGGAATGAAAAACTGTTTTTT.

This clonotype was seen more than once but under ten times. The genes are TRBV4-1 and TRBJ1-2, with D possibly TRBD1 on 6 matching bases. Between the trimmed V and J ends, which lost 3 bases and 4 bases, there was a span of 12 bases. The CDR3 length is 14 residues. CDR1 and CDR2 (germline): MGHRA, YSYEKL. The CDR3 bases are TGCGCCAGCAGCCAGGCTGGGACATTCTATGGCTACACCTTC. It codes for CASSQAGTFYGYTF.

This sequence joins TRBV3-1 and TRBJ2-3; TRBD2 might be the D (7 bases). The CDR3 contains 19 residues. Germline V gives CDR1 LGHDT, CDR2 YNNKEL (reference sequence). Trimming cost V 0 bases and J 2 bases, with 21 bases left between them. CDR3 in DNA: TGTGCCAGCAGCCAAGAAAGAGGCTTTGCGGGGGCTGTCACAGATACGCAGTATTTT. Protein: CASSQERGFAGAVTDTQYF.

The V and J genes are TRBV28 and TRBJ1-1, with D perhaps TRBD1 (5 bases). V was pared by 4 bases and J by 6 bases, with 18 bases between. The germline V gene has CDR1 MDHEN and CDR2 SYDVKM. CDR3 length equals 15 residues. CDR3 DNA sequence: TGTGCCAGCAGTTCCCCCCCAGGGATGATCGCTGAAGCTTTCTTT. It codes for CASSSPPGMIAEAFF.